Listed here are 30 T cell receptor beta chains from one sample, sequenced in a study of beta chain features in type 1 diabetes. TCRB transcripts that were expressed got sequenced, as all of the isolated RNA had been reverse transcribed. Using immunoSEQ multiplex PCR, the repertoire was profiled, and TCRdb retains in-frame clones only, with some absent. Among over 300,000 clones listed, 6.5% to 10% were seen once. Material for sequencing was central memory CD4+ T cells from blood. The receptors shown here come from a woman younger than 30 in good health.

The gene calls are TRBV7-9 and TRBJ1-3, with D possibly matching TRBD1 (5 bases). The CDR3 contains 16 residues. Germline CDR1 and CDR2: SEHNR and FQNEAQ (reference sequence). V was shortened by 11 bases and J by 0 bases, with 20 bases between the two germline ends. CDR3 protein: CAAGGAISHSGNTIYF. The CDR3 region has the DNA TGTGCCGCGGGAGGGGCGATTTCCCACTCTGGAAACACCATATATTTT.

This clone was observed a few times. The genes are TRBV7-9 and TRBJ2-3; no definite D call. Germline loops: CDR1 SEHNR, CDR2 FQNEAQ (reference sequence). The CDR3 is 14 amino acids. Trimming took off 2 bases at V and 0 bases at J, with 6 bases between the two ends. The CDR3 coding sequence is TGTGCCAGCAGCTTACTTCCCAGCACAGATACGCAGTATTTT. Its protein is CASSLLPSTDTQYF.

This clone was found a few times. The CDR3 sequence: CASSYYTNYGYTF. The CDR3 DNA reads as TGTGCCAGCAGTTACTATACTAACTATGGCTACACCTTC. V gene TRBV6-5 combines with J gene TRBJ1-2, with D unclear. Germline V gives CDR1 MNHEY, CDR2 SVGAGI. The CDR3 runs to 13 residues. V was cut by 1 base and J by 0 bases, with 3 bases left in between.

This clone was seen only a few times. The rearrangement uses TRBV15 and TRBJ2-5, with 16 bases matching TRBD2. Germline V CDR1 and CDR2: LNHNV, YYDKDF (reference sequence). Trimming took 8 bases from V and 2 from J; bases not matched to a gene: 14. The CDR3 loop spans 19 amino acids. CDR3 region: CATRGPGLAGGPIQETQYF. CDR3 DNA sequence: TGTGCCACCCGTGGGCCGGGACTAGCGGGAGGGCCGATTCAAGAGACCCAGTACTTC.

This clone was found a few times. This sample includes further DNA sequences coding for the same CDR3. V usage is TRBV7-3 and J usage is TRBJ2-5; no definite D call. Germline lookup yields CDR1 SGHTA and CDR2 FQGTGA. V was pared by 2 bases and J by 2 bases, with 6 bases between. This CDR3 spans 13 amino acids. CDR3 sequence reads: CASSLSGQETQYF. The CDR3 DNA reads TGTGCCAGCAGCTTATCTGGACAAGAGACCCAGTACTTC.

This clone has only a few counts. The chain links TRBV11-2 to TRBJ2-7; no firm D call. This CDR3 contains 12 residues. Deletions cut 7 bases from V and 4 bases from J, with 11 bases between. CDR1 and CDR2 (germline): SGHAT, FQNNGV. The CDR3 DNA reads TGTGCCAGCACCACGGACGGATACGAGCAGTACTTC. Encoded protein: CASTTDGYEQYF.

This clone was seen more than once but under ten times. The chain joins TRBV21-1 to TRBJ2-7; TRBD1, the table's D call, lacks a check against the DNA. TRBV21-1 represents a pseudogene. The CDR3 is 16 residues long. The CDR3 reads CASSKPPGQKNYEQYF. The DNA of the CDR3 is TGTGCCAGCAGCAAACCCCCCGGACAGAAAAACTACGAGCAGTACTTC.

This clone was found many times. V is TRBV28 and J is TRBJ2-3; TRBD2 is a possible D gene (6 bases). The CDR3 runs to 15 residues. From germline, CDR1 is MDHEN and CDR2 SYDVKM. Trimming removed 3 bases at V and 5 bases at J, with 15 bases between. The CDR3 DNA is TGTGCCAGCAGTTTCGGGCGCGGGGTAGGAGATACGCAGTATTTT. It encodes CASSFGRGVGDTQYF.

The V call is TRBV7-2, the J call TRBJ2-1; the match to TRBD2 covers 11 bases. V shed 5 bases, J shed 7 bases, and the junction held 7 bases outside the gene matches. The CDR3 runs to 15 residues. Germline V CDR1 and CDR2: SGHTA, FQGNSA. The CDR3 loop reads CASSPLAGGLNEQFF. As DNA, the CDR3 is TGTGCCAGCAGCCCGCTAGCGGGAGGCTTGAATGAGCAGTTCTTC.

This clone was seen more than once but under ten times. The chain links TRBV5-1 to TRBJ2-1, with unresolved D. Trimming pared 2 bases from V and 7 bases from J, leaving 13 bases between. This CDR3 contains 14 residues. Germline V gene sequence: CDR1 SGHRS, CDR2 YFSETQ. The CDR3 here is CASSFISPGNEQFF. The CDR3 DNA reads TGCGCCAGCAGCTTCATATCCCCTGGGAATGAGCAGTTCTTC. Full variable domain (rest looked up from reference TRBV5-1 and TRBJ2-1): KAGVTQTPRYLIKTRGQQVTLSCSPISGHRSVSWYQQTPGQGLQFLFEYFSETQRNKGNFPGRFSGRQFSNSRSEMNVSTLELGDSALYLCASSFISPGNEQFFGPGTRLTVL.

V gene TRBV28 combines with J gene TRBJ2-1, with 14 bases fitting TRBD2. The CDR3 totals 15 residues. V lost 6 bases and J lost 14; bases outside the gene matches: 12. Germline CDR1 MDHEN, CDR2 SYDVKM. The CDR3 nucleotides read TGTGCCAGCAGCCAACCGGGACTAGCGGGAGCTGTTGAGTTCTTC. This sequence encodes CASSQPGLAGAVEFF.

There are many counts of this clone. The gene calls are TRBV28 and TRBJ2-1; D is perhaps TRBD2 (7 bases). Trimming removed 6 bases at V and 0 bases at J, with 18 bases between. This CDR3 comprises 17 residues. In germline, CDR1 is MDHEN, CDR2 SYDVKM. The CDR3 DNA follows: TGTGCCAGCAGCACAAAACCAGCGGGACACTCCTACAATGAGCAGTTCTTC. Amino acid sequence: CASSTKPAGHSYNEQFF.

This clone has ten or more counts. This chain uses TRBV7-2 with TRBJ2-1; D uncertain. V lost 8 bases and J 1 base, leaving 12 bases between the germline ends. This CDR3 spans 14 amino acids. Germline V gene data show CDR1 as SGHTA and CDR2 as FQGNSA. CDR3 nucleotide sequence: TGTGCCAGCGGGCGCCACACTTCCTACAATGAGCAGTTCTTC. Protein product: CASGRHTSYNEQFF.

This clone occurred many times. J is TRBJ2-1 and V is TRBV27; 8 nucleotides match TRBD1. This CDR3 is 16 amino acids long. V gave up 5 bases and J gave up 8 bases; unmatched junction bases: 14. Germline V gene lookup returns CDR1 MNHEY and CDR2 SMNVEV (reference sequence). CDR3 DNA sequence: TGTGCCAGCAGTGGGAGGACTTCTCTGGGACAGGATGAGCAGTTCTTC. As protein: CASSGRTSLGQDEQFF.

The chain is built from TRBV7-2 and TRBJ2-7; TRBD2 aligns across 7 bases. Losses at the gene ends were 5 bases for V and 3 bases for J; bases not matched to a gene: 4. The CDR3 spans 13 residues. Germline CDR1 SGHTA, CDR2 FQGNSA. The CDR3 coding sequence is TGTGCCAGCAGCCAGCGGGACGGCTACGAGCAGTACTTC. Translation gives CASSQRDGYEQYF.

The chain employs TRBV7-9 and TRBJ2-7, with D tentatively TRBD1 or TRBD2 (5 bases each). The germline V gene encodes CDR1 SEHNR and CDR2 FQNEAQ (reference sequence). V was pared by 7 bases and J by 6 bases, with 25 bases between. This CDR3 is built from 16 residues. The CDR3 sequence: CASTPGSGPRDSEQYF. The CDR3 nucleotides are TGTGCCAGCACCCCCGGGTCGGGACCTCGAGATAGCGAGCAGTACTTC. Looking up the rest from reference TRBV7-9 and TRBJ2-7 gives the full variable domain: DTGVSQNPRHKITKRGQNVTFRCDPISEHNRLYWYRQTLGQGPEFLTYFQNEAQLEKSRLLSDRFSAERPKGSFSTLEIQRTEQGDSAMYLCASTPGSGPRDSEQYFGPGTRLTVT.

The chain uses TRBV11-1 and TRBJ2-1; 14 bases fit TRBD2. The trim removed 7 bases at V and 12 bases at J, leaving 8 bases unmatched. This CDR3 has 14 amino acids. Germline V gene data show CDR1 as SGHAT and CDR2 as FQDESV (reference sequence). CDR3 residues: CASMLGTSGSRQFF. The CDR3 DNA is TGTGCCAGCATGTTAGGGACTAGCGGGAGTAGGCAGTTCTTC.

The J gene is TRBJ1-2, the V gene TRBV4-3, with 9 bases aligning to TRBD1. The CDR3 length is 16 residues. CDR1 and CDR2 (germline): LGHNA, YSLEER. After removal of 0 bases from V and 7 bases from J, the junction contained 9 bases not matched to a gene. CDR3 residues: CASSQDQLWDRAGYTF. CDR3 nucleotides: TGCGCCAGCAGCCAAGATCAGTTGTGGGACAGGGCTGGCTACACCTTC.

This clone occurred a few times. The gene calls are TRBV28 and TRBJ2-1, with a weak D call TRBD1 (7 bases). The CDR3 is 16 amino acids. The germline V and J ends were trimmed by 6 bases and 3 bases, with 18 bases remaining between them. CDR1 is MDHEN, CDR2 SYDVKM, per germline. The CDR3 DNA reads TGTGCCAGCAGCCGACCTGCGGGACAGTTCTACAATGAGCAGTTCTTC. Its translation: CASSRPAGQFYNEQFF.

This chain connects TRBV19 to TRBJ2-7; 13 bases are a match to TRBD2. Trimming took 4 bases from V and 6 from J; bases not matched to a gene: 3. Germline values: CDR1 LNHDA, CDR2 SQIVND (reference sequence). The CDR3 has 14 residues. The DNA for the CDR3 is TGTGCCAGTAGTAGGACTAGCGGGAGCCGCGAGCAGTACTTC. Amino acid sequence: CASSRTSGSREQYF.

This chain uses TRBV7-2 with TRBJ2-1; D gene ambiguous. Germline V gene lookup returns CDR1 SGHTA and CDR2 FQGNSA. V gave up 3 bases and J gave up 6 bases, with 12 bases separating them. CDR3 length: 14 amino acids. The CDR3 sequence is CASSLGPASNEQFF. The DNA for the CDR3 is TGTGCCAGCAGCTTGGGTCCAGCGAGCAATGAGCAGTTCTTC.

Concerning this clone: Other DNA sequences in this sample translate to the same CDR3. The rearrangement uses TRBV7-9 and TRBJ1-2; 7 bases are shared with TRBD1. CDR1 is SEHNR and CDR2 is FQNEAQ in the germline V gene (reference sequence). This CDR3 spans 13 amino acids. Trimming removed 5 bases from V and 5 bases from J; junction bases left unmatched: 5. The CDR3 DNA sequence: TGTGCCAGCAGCCCGGGACAGCGGTATGGCTACACCTTC. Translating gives CASSPGQRYGYTF. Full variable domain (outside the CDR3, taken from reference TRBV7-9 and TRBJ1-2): DTGVSQNPRHKITKRGQNVTFRCDPISEHNRLYWYRQTLGQGPEFLTYFQNEAQLEKSRLLSDRFSAERPKGSFSTLEIQRTEQGDSAMYLCASSPGQRYGYTFGSGTRLTVV.

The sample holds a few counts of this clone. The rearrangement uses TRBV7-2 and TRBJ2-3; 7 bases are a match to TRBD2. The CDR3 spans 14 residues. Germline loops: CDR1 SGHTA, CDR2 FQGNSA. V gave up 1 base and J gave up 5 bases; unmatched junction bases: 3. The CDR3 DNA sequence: TGTGCCAGCAGCTTAGGGGTAGCGGGAGATACGCAGTATTTT. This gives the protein CASSLGVAGDTQYF.

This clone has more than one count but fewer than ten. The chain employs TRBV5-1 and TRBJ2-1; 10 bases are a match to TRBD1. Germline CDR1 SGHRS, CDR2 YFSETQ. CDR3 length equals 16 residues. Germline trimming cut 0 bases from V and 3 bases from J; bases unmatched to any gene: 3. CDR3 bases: TGCGCCAGCAGCTTGGATGGACAGGGGGACTACAATGAGCAGTTCTTC. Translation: CASSLDGQGDYNEQFF.

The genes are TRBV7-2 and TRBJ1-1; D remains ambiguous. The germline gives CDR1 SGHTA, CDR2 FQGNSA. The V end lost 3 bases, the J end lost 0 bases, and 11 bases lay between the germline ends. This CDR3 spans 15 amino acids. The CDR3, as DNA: TGTGCCAGCAGCTTCGCAGGTGCCATGAACACTGAAGCTTTCTTT. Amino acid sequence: CASSFAGAMNTEAFF.

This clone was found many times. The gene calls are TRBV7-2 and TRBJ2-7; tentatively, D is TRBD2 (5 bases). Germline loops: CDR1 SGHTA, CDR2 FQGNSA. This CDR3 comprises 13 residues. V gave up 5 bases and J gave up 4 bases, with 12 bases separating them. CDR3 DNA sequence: TGTGCCAGCAGCCCGGGAAACAAATACGAGCAGTACTTC. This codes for CASSPGNKYEQYF.

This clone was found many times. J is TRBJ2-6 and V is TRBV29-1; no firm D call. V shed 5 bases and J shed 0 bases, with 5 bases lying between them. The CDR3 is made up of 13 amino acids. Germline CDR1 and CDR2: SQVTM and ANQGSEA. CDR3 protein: CSVRSSGANVLTF. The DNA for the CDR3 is TGCAGCGTTAGGAGCTCTGGGGCCAACGTCCTGACTTTC.

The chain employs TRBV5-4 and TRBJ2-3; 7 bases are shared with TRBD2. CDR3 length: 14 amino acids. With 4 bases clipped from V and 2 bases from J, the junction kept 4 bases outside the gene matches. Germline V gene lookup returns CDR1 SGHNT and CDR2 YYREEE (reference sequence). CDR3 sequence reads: CASSAAGVTDTQYF. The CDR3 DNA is TGTGCCAGCAGCGCGGCGGGGGTCACAGATACGCAGTATTTT. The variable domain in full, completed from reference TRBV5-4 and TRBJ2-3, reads ETGVTQSPTHLIKTRGQQVTLRCSSQSGHNTVSWYQQALGQGPQFIFQYYREEENGRGNFPPRFSGLQFPNYSSELNVNALELDDSALYLCASSAAGVTDTQYFGPGTRLTVL.

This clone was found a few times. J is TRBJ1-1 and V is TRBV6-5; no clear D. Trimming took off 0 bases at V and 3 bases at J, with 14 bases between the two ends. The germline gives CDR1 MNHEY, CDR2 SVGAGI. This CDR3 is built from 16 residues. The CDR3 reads CASSYSPQAQYTEAFF. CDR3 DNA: TGTGCCAGCAGTTACTCCCCCCAGGCCCAATACACTGAAGCTTTCTTT.

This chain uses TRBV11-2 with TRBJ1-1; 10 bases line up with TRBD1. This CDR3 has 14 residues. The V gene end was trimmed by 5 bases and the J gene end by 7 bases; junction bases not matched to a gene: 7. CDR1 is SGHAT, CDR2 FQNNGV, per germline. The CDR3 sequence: CASSRRTGGGEAFF. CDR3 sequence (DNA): TGTGCCAGCAGCCGTAGGACAGGGGGAGGTGAAGCTTTCTTT. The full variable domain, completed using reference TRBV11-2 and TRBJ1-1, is EAGVAQSPRYKIIEKRQSVAFWCNPISGHATLYWYQQILGQGPKLLIQFQNNGVVDDSQLPKDRFSAERLKGVDSTLKIQPAKLEDSAVYLCASSRRTGGGEAFFGQGTRLTVV.